This T cell receptor beta chain was documented in a study of blood T cell repertoires in COVID-19. Some clones are missing from TCRdb's copy, which holds only in-frame ones; the method was immunoSEQ multiplex PCR. This table has 150,000 to 200,000 clones, around four fifths appearing once. Germline values: CDR1 MNHNS, CDR2 SASEGT. CDR3 length equals 17 residues. Trimming left V 4 bases short and J 0 bases short, with 13 bases between. Material: PBMCs or T cells enriched from blood (not recorded which). The chain links TRBV6-1 to TRBJ1-6; D remains ambiguous. This clonotype was sampled from a man aged 70-80 years who had been exposed to COVID-19. The CDR3, as DNA: TGTGCCAGCAGTGGTCCGGGAATATCCTCCTATAATTCACCCCTCCACTTT. Encoded protein: CASSGPGISSYNSPLHF.